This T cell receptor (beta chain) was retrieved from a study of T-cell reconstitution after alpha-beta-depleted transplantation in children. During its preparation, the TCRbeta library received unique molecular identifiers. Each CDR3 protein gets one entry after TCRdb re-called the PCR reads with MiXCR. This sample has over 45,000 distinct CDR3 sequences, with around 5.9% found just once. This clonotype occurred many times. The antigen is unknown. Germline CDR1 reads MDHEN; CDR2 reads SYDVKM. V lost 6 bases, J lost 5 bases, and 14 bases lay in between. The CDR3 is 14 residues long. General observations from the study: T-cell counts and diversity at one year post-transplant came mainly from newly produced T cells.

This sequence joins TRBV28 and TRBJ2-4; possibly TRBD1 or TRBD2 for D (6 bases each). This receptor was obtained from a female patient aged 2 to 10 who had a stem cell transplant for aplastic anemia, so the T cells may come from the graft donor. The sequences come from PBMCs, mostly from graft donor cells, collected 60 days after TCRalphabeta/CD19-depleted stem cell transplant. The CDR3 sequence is CASSIGGGENIQYF. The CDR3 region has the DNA TGTGCCAGCAGCATAGGGGGAGGAGAAAACATTCAGTACTTC.